This passage covers 28 T cell receptor beta chains from one sample sequenced in a study of blood T cells in healthy people across ages. The authors ran a second PCR of 7 to 11 cycles using a sample-barcoded 5' primer and a J-beta primer mix. TCRdb recomputed calls from the 5' RACE reads with MiXCR, one row per CDR3 protein. Of some 1,000,000 distinct CDR3 sequences in the sample, under 30% were seen once. These records were also assigned to another study, of T cells of mothers and their children.

Source material: blood. These receptors were obtained from a girl aged 2 to 9 in good health.

The sample holds a few counts of this clonotype. The chain is built from TRBV7-6 and TRBJ1-2; 7 nucleotides align to TRBD1. The germline gives CDR1 SGHVS, CDR2 FNYEAQ. The length of the CDR3 is 17 residues. V shed 2 bases, J shed 2 bases, and the junction held 11 bases outside the gene matches. Here the CDR3 reads CASSLPRDSHPNYGYTF. Here the CDR3 DNA reads TGTGCCAGCAGCTTACCCCGGGACAGTCACCCAAACTATGGCTACACCTTC.

This clonotype was observed many times. The gene calls are TRBV27 and TRBJ1-3; D not certain. CDR3 length: 14 residues. The germline V gene encodes CDR1 MNHEY and CDR2 SMNVEV (reference sequence). Trimming cost V 5 bases and J 3 bases, with 11 bases left between them. DNA of the CDR3: TGTGCCAGCAGTCACCGGGCGTTTGGAAACACCATATATTTT. As protein: CASSHRAFGNTIYF.

V and J are TRBV4-1 and TRBJ1-1; a possible D gene is TRBD1 (5 bases). This CDR3 is built from 14 residues. V lost 4 bases, J lost 3 bases, and 12 bases lay in between. Germline CDR1 MGHRA, CDR2 YSYEKL. CDR3 residues: CASSRRDSYTEAFF. CDR3 sequence (DNA): TGCGCCAGCAGCCGCAGAGACAGTTACACTGAAGCTTTCTTT.

The rearrangement joins TRBV20-1 to TRBJ2-7; D is unclear. Deletions cut 0 bases from V and 6 bases from J, with 18 bases between. Per the germline V gene, CDR1 is DFQATT and CDR2 is SNEGSKA (reference sequence). CDR3 length: 15 residues. CDR3 region: CSARELGLVLSEQYF. The CDR3 nucleotides are TGCAGTGCTAGAGAATTAGGTCTAGTATTAAGCGAGCAGTACTTC.

The chain has TRBV4-2 and TRBJ2-3; D is perhaps TRBD2 (6 bases). The CDR3 length is 17 residues. Germline CDR1 and CDR2: LGHNA and YNFKEQ. V was trimmed by 1 base and J by 2 bases, leaving 16 bases between them. This chain's CDR3 is CASSQGSFSGPTDTQYF. DNA for the CDR3: TGTGCCAGCAGCCAAGGTTCCTTTAGCGGACCCACAGATACGCAGTATTTT.

The V gene is TRBV7-8, the J gene TRBJ2-3; D gene ambiguous. This CDR3 has 16 amino acids. Trimming left V 1 base short and J 0 bases short, with 11 bases between. Germline V gene lookup returns CDR1 SGHVS and CDR2 FQNEAQ. CDR3 nucleotide sequence: TGTGCCAGCAGCTTAGATTTCACGGTTAGCACAGATACGCAGTATTTT. The encoded protein is CASSLDFTVSTDTQYF.

This rearrangement joins TRBV14 to TRBJ2-7, with 9 bases identical to TRBD1. Losses at the gene ends were 3 bases for V and 3 bases for J; bases not matched to a gene: 6. This CDR3 spans 15 amino acids. In germline, CDR1 is SGHDN, CDR2 FVKESK. This CDR3 reads CASSQPGTGIYEQYF. The CDR3 DNA reads TGTGCCAGCAGCCAGCCCGGGACAGGGATCTACGAGCAGTACTTC.

This clonotype was observed a handful of times. The chain carries TRBV12-3 or TRBV12-4 and TRBJ2-2, with 8 bases lining up with TRBD2. V lost 6 bases and J lost 7; bases outside the gene matches: 4. The CDR3 sequence is 13 residues long. The CDR3 bases are TGTGCCAGCAGCCCCGGGGGGGACGGGGAGCTGTTTTTT. This gives the protein CASSPGGDGELFF.

A few counts support this clonotype. V gene TRBV28 combines with J gene TRBJ1-5; 7 bases align to TRBD1. The length of the CDR3 is 15 residues. CDR1 is MDHEN, CDR2 SYDVKM, per germline. V was clipped by 6 bases and J by 7 bases; unmatched bases: 12. The CDR3 sequence is CASSLPGTEGQPQHF. The CDR3, as DNA: TGTGCCAGCAGCTTGCCCGGGACAGAGGGCCAGCCCCAGCATTTT. Together with reference TRBV28 and TRBJ1-5, the CDR3 gives the full variable domain: DVKVTQSSRYLVKRTGEKVFLECVQDMDHENMFWYRQDPGLGLRLIYFSYDVKMKEKGDIPEGYSVSREKKERFSLILESASTNQTSMYLCASSLPGTEGQPQHFGDGTRLSIL.

This clonotype has a handful of counts. V is TRBV15 and J is TRBJ2-5; 7 nucleotides line up with TRBD1. Trimming took 0 bases from V and 6 from J; bases not matched to a gene: 7. The V gene's germline CDR1 is LNHNV and CDR2 YYDKDF (reference sequence). This CDR3 comprises 15 residues. The CDR3 loop is CATSRDAARGKTQYF. CDR3 DNA: TGTGCCACCAGCAGAGATGCGGCCAGGGGGAAGACCCAGTACTTC.

This clonotype occurred a few times. The gene calls are TRBV10-3 and TRBJ2-1; tentative D call: TRBD1 (5 bases). The ends were cut back, 6 bases at V and 11 bases at J, with 11 bases in the middle. Germline V gene data show CDR1 as ENHRY and CDR2 as SYGVKD. CDR3 length equals 11 residues. In nucleotides, the CDR3 is TGTGCCATCAGGGCGGACACCAAGCAGTTCTTC. It encodes CAIRADTKQFF.

The rearrangement uses TRBV24-1 and TRBJ2-7; TRBD2 agrees at 8 bases. The tail of the sequence fits TRBJ2-1 better, so the J call may be wrong. The CDR3 spans 13 residues. CDR1 and CDR2 (germline): KGHDR, SFDVKD. The CDR3 loop reads CATAPGGLNEQFF. CDR3 DNA sequence: TGTGCCACAGCACCGGGGGGGCTCAATGAGCAGTTCTTC.

This rearrangement joins TRBV29-1 to TRBJ2-1; 7 nucleotides match TRBD2. This CDR3 has 13 amino acids. Germline V gene lookup returns CDR1 SQVTM and CDR2 ANQGSEA. With V trimmed by 5 bases and J by 6 bases, 7 bases remained unmatched. For the CDR3, the DNA is TGCAGCGTTTTGTGGGAGGGCCGCAATGAGCAGTTCTTC. This sequence encodes CSVLWEGRNEQFF.

The chain uses TRBV27 and TRBJ2-3; D might be TRBD2 (5 bases). Trimming removed 3 bases at V and 1 base at J, with 11 bases between. The CDR3 consists of 15 residues. CDR1 MNHEY and CDR2 SMNVEV come from the germline V gene (reference sequence). The CDR3 sequence is CASSLAGAGTDTQYF. In DNA form, the CDR3 reads TGTGCCAGCAGTTTGGCGGGCGCGGGCACAGATACGCAGTATTTT.

This clonotype has more than one count but fewer than ten. An end of the junction differs from the germline gene, which may be a read error. This sequence joins TRBV2 and TRBJ2-7; no definite D call. This CDR3 is built from 13 residues. The germline V gene has CDR1 SNHLY and CDR2 FYNNEI. The CDR3 nucleotides read TGTGCCAGCGGTGACACAAAGGTCTACGAGCAGTACTTC. Its protein product is CASGDTKVYEQYF.

The J gene is TRBJ2-5, the V gene TRBV27; 7 bases fit TRBD2. CDR1 MNHEY and CDR2 SMNVEV come from the germline V gene (reference sequence). CDR3 length: 14 residues. V dropped 3 bases and J dropped 5; count of bases not matched to a gene: 6. The CDR3 region has the DNA TGTGCCAGCAGTTTGGATAGCGGGTACGAGACCCAGTACTTC. It codes for CASSLDSGYETQYF.

This clonotype has just a few counts. V gene TRBV5-5 combines with J gene TRBJ1-2; tentatively, D is TRBD1 (5 bases). Trimming left V 4 bases short and J 3 bases short, with 16 bases between. From germline, CDR1 is SGHKS and CDR2 YYEKEE (reference sequence). This CDR3 is 15 amino acids long. The CDR3 region has the DNA TGTGCCAGCAGCCCGAACATGGGGCAGGACTATGGCTACACCTTC. Translated: CASSPNMGQDYGYTF.

The chain links TRBV11-2 to TRBJ2-7, with D tentatively TRBD2 (6 bases). Germline CDR1 is SGHAT and CDR2 is FQNNGV. Between the trimmed V and J ends, which lost 7 bases and 4 bases, there was a span of 17 bases. This CDR3 has 14 residues. For the CDR3, the DNA is TGTGCCAGCATCCTCTCAGGGAGGATGTACGAGCAGTACTTC. It translates to CASILSGRMYEQYF.

V usage is TRBV10-3 and J usage is TRBJ2-3; possibly TRBD1 or TRBD2 for D (5 bases each). This CDR3 has 12 amino acids. CDR1 and CDR2 from the germline V gene are ENHRY and SYGVKD. Trimming removed 7 bases from V and 11 bases from J, with 16 bases in between. CDR3 nucleotide sequence: TGTGCCATCATGCAGGCCGAGGGGAGGCAGTATTTT. This codes for CAIMQAEGRQYF.

This clonotype was counted a few times. V gene TRBV20-1 combines with J gene TRBJ2-1; D could derive from TRBD1 or TRBD2 (5 bases each). V was clipped by 4 bases and J by 2 bases, with 21 bases between them. The CDR3 contains 17 residues. Germline V gives CDR1 DFQATT, CDR2 SNEGSKA (reference sequence). In DNA form, the CDR3 reads TGCAGTGCTATCAACCGCGCAAACCCGGGGCCCTACAATGAGCAGTTCTTC. Translating it yields CSAINRANPGPYNEQFF.

In this sample, this clonotype turned up a few times. The rearrangement joins TRBV6-5 to TRBJ2-5; D gene unclear. This CDR3 comprises 17 residues. The V and J ends lost 2 bases and 1 base respectively, with 17 bases between them. From germline, CDR1 is MNHEY and CDR2 SVGAGI. The CDR3 sequence is CASSYRAPNSFQETQYF. CDR3 DNA sequence: TGTGCCAGCAGTTACCGGGCGCCGAACTCTTTCCAAGAGACCCAGTACTTC.

This clonotype was counted between two and nine times. The gene calls are TRBV7-9 and TRBJ2-7; the match to TRBD2 covers 8 bases. The CDR3 runs to 15 residues. Germline CDR1 and CDR2: SEHNR and FQNEAQ (reference sequence). V shed 1 base and J 3 bases; nucleotides not matched to a gene: 5. CDR3 in amino acids: CASSLEVAGNYEQYF. The CDR3 DNA is TGTGCCAGCAGCTTAGAGGTAGCGGGGAACTACGAGCAGTACTTC. Complete variable domain (other parts from reference TRBV7-9 and TRBJ2-7): DTGVSQNPRHKITKRGQNVTFRCDPISEHNRLYWYRQTLGQGPEFLTYFQNEAQLEKSRLLSDRFSAERPKGSFSTLEIQRTEQGDSAMYLCASSLEVAGNYEQYFGPGTRLTVT.

The chain carries TRBV29-1 and TRBJ1-2; perhaps TRBD1 as D (6 bases). The V gene's germline CDR1 is SQVTM and CDR2 ANQGSEA. This CDR3 is 11 amino acids long. Between the trimmed V and J ends, which lost 4 bases and 8 bases, there was a span of 11 bases. CDR3 bases: TGCAGCGTTGCCGGACAGCCCGGCTACACCTTC. This translates into CSVAGQPGYTF.

The genes are TRBV4-1 and TRBJ2-2; the D is unclear. Germline V CDR1 and CDR2: MGHRA, YSYEKL. V lost 1 base and J 1 base, leaving 10 bases between the germline ends. CDR3 length equals 16 residues. The CDR3 DNA sequence: TGCGCCAGCAGCCAAGGACCTCCCATGAACACCGGGGAGCTGTTTTTT. It codes for CASSQGPPMNTGELFF.

This clonotype was counted between two and nine times. This chain links TRBV11-2 with TRBJ2-5; D may be TRBD1 (6 bases). The CDR3 runs to 14 residues. Germline CDR1 and CDR2: SGHAT and FQNNGV. With 5 bases removed from V and 2 bases from J, the gap between germline ends came to 12 bases. The CDR3 DNA reads TGTGCCAGCAGCATTTGGACAGATCAAGAGACCCAGTACTTC. Translation: CASSIWTDQETQYF.

The chain joins TRBV21-1 to TRBJ2-7; TRBD1 is taken as the D call from the table, unchecked against the DNA. TRBV21-1 is a pseudogene. This CDR3 contains 14 residues. CDR3 nucleotides: TGTGCCAGCAAGGCAGGGACCAATTCCTACGAGCAGTACTTC. This sequence encodes CASKAGTNSYEQYF.

The rearrangement joins TRBV7-9 to TRBJ2-4, with TRBD1 matching over 7 bases. Germline trimming cut 4 bases from V and 12 bases from J; bases unmatched to any gene: 9. CDR1 SEHNR and CDR2 FQNEAQ come from the germline V gene (reference sequence). This CDR3 contains 13 residues. CDR3 sequence reads: CASSSPWDSRQYF. DNA for the CDR3: TGTGCCAGCAGCTCCCCCTGGGACAGCCGTCAGTACTTC.

This clonotype showed up just a few times. The chain recombines TRBV15 with TRBJ2-5, with D possibly TRBD2 on 6 matching bases. CDR3 length: 15 amino acids. V was pared by 0 bases and J by 5 bases, with 13 bases between. Germline loops: CDR1 LNHNV, CDR2 YYDKDF (reference sequence). CDR3 in amino acids: CATSREKSLAETQYF. The CDR3 DNA sequence: TGTGCCACCAGCAGAGAAAAGAGCCTAGCGGAGACCCAGTACTTC.